Presented here are 14 T cell receptor beta chains from one specimen sequenced in a study of blood T cells in healthy people across ages. A second PCR of 7 to 11 cycles used a sample-barcoded 5' primer and a J-beta primer mix. TCRdb analysed the 5' RACE reads with MiXCR anew, one entry per CDR3 protein. The sample yields 700,000 or so distinct CDR3 sequences, around a fifth seen once. Sequencing was carried out using blood. The receptors were sampled from a man between 65 and 85 years old in good health.

The genes are TRBV25-1 and TRBJ2-3; D is perhaps TRBD1 (6 bases). Trimming removed 2 bases at V and 0 bases at J, with 12 bases between. This CDR3 is built from 16 residues. Germline values: CDR1 MGHDK, CDR2 SYGVNS. The CDR3 region has the DNA TGTGCCAGCAGTGAACCCGGGACACCGAGCACAGATACGCAGTATTTT. It specifies CASSEPGTPSTDTQYF. Full variable domain (rest looked up from reference TRBV25-1 and TRBJ2-3): EADIYQTPRYLVIGTGKKITLECSQTMGHDKMYWYQQDPGMELHLIHYSYGVNSTEKGDLSSESTVSRIRTEHFPLTLESARPSHTSQYLCASSEPGTPSTDTQYFGPGTRLTVL.

The genes are TRBV20-1 and TRBJ2-1; D remains unclear. Germline V gene data show CDR1 as DFQATT and CDR2 as SNEGSKA (reference sequence). Trimming took off 6 bases at V and 7 bases at J, with 10 bases between the two ends. The CDR3 length is 11 residues. The CDR3 here is CSAVLGNEQFF. The DNA for the CDR3 is TGCAGTGCCGTGTTGGGGAATGAGCAGTTCTTC.

The V and J genes are TRBV12-3 or TRBV12-4 and TRBJ2-3, with 11 bases lining up with TRBD1. The ends lost 5 bases at V and 13 bases at J; junction bases unmatched: 14. This CDR3 comprises 15 residues. CDR3 residues: CASSPGTGGIDAEYF. The CDR3 DNA reads TGTGCCAGCAGTCCGGGGACAGGGGGAATAGATGCGGAGTATTTT.

The chain links TRBV9 to TRBJ2-1; TRBD2 matches 15 bases. CDR1 SGDLS and CDR2 YYNGEE come from the germline V gene. Germline trimming cut 4 bases from V and 4 bases from J; bases unmatched to any gene: 6. This CDR3 is 17 amino acids long. CDR3 protein: CASSSGTSGRSYNEQFF. The CDR3 DNA reads TGTGCCAGCAGCTCCGGGACTAGCGGGAGGTCTTACAATGAGCAGTTCTTC.

The chain links TRBV18 to TRBJ1-1; possibly TRBD1 for D (6 bases). The CDR3 covers 13 residues. Germline V gene sequence: CDR1 KGHSH, CDR2 LQKENI. Trimming took 4 bases from V and 6 from J, leaving 12 bases between them. CDR3 protein: CASSQDRTAEAFF. The CDR3 coding sequence is TGTGCCAGCTCACAAGACAGGACAGCTGAAGCTTTCTTT.

The sample holds a few counts of this clonotype. CDR3 sequence (DNA): TGCAGTGCTAGAGATTGGGAGGACTGGAACAATGAGCAGTTCTTC. The encoded protein is CSARDWEDWNNEQFF. The rearrangement links TRBV20-1 to TRBJ2-1, with a possible D match to TRBD2 (6 bases). Germline loops: CDR1 DFQATT, CDR2 SNEGSKA (reference sequence). The ends were cut back, 0 bases at V and 5 bases at J, with 14 bases in the middle. CDR3 length: 15 amino acids.

This clonotype occurred a few times. The junction departs from the called germline gene at one end, perhaps through a read error. This rearrangement joins TRBV12-3 or TRBV12-4 to TRBJ1-3; D gene ambiguous. The CDR3 spans 13 residues. The CDR3 DNA follows: TGTGCCAGCACCGCCGCAGCTGGAAACTCCATATATTTT. Protein product: CASTAAAGNSIYF.

This chain connects TRBV20-1 to TRBJ1-5; TRBD1 is a possible D gene (6 bases). V was shortened by 3 bases and J by 3 bases, with 12 bases between the two germline ends. Germline values: CDR1 DFQATT, CDR2 SNEGSKA (reference sequence). The CDR3 runs to 14 residues. In DNA form, the CDR3 reads TGCAGTGCTAGTCCAGGACAGAACAATCAGCCCCAGCATTTT. Translated: CSASPGQNNQPQHF.

This chain joins TRBV11-2 and TRBJ2-5; 8 positions agree with TRBD2. The V gene end was trimmed by 1 base and the J gene end by 0 bases; junction bases not matched to a gene: 4. This CDR3 is 16 amino acids long. The germline gives CDR1 SGHAT, CDR2 FQNNGV. CDR3 DNA: TGTGCCAGCAGCTTAGGGGCGGGGGGAAACCAAGAGACCCAGTACTTC. Translated, it gives CASSLGAGGNQETQYF.

This chain connects TRBV28 to TRBJ1-2, with TRBD1 matching over 8 bases. Trimming took 3 bases from V and 4 from J; bases not matched to a gene: 4. Germline V gene lookup returns CDR1 MDHEN and CDR2 SYDVKM. The CDR3 extends over 14 amino acids. The CDR3 bases are TGTGCCAGCAGTTTCGTAGGGACAGGCTATGGCTACACCTTC. It codes for CASSFVGTGYGYTF.

The J gene is TRBJ1-3, the V gene TRBV5-6, with D tentatively TRBD1 (5 bases). Germline V CDR1 and CDR2: SGHDT, YYEEEE. The CDR3 contains 16 residues. Trimming removed 4 bases from V and 3 bases from J, with 17 bases in between. The CDR3 DNA reads as TGTGCCAGCAGCCTGCATGAGGGGCGCCTTGGAAACACCATATATTTT. This translates into CASSLHEGRLGNTIYF.

This clonotype showed up just a few times. The genes are TRBV27 and TRBJ2-3; TRBD2 might be the D (5 bases). The CDR3 totals 16 residues. V lost 5 bases and J lost 7, with 22 bases in between. Germline CDR1 reads MNHEY; CDR2 reads SMNVEV (reference sequence). The CDR3 region is CASSPRYGMIRNTQYF. As DNA, the CDR3 is TGTGCCAGCAGTCCCCGGTACGGGATGATTCGTAATACGCAGTATTTT.

The chain recombines TRBV5-1 with TRBJ2-3; TRBD2 is a possible D gene (6 bases). The germline V gene encodes CDR1 SGHRS and CDR2 YFSETQ. V was clipped by 1 base and J by 3 bases, with 12 bases between them. The length of the CDR3 is 15 residues. For the CDR3, the DNA is TGCGCCAGCAGCTTGTCGGGGGAGAGGACAGATACGCAGTATTTT. It specifies CASSLSGERTDTQYF. Full variable domain (missing parts from reference TRBV5-1 and TRBJ2-3): KAGVTQTPRYLIKTRGQQVTLSCSPISGHRSVSWYQQTPGQGLQFLFEYFSETQRNKGNFPGRFSGRQFSNSRSEMNVSTLELGDSALYLCASSLSGERTDTQYFGPGTRLTVL.

The chain recombines TRBV29-1 with TRBJ1-4, with 7 positions matching TRBD1. V was clipped by 6 bases and J by 6 bases; unmatched bases: 7. CDR3 size: 13 residues. Germline V gene data show CDR1 as SQVTM and CDR2 as ANQGSEA. DNA for the CDR3: TGCAGCGTCGAACAGGGGTCGGATGAAAAACTGTTTTTT. This sequence encodes CSVEQGSDEKLFF. The full variable domain, in which reference TRBV29-1 and TRBJ1-4 provide the parts outside the CDR3, is SAVISQKPSRDICQRGTSLTIQCQVDSQVTMMFWYRQQPGQSLTLIATANQGSEATYESGFVIDKFPISRPNLTFSTLTVSNMSPEDSSIYLCSVEQGSDEKLFFGSGTQLSVL.